A selection of T cell receptor beta chains follows, all from one sample in a study of cytomegalovirus exposure and HLA in healthy donors. Using immunoSEQ multiplex PCR, the repertoire was profiled, and TCRdb retains in-frame clones only, with some absent. The sample carries 100,000 to 150,000 clones, around three quarters recorded once. Material: PBMCs. These receptors came from a young man in good health and CMV-seropositive. The CDR3 runs from the conserved cysteine through the conserved F or W. The D gene is left open where the match is weak. Size values are once, few and many counts, or a class for expanded clones, and some rows have none.

clone_size	v_call	j_call	d_call	cdr3_aa	cdr3_nt
few	TRBV29-1	TRBJ1-1	NA	CSVEVGQGLEAFF	TGCAGCGTTGAAGTGGGGCAGGGCTTAGAAGCTTTCTTT
NA	TRBV6-5	TRBJ1-5	TRBD1	CASSYAGQGNQPQHF	TGTGCCAGCAGTTACGCCGGACAGGGGAATCAGCCCCAGCATTTT
NA	TRBV28	TRBJ1-1	NA	CASSFDDLEGGF	TGTGCCAGCAGTTTTGACGATTTAGAAGGGGGCTTT
NA	TRBV5-1	TRBJ1-1	TRBD1	CASSPQGDTEAFF	TGCGCCAGCAGCCCACAGGGGGACACTGAAGCTTTCTTT
NA	TRBV19	TRBJ2-3	NA	CASSIVADTQYF	TGTGCCAGTAGTATAGTCGCAGATACGCAGTATTTT
NA	TRBV5-1	TRBJ2-7	TRBD2	CASSFGLAGNYEQYF	TGCGCCAGCAGCTTTGGGCTAGCGGGGAACTACGAGCAGTACTTC
NA	TRBV19	TRBJ1-5	NA	CASSRQDTQPQHF	TGTGCCAGTAGTCGACAGGACACTCAGCCCCAGCATTTT
NA	TRBV27	TRBJ2-1	NA	CASSLSRVYNEQFF	TGTGCCAGCAGTTTGAGCCGGGTCTACAATGAGCAGTTCTTC
NA	TRBV10-1	TRBJ1-2	NA	CASSETANYGYTF	TGCGCCAGCAGTGAGACAGCCAACTATGGCTACACCTTC
NA	TRBV10-3	TRBJ2-7	NA	CAISEVALGEQYF	TGTGCCATCAGTGAGGTGGCACTCGGGGAGCAGTACTTC
few	TRBV5-1	TRBJ2-1	NA	CASSLEAASSYNEQFF	TGCGCCAGCAGCTTGGAGGCCGCTAGCTCCTACAATGAGCAGTTCTTC
NA	TRBV7-8	TRBJ2-1	TRBD2	CASSLGTSGGFLGNEQFF	TGTGCCAGCAGCTTAGGTACTAGCGGGGGGTTCTTGGGCAATGAGCAGTTCTTC
NA	TRBV5-1	TRBJ2-1	TRBD2	CASTITSGGRNEQFF	TGCGCCAGCACGATCACTAGCGGGGGAAGGAATGAGCAGTTCTTC
NA	TRBV6-1	TRBJ2-1	NA	CASSGYSSGVTYNSEQFF	TGTGCCAGCAGTGGGTACTCTTCAGGGGTTACCTACAATAGTGAGCAGTTCTTC
NA	TRBV2	TRBJ2-7	NA	CASRRAEDSEQYF	TGTGCCAGCAGGAGGGCAGAGGACTCCGAGCAGTACTTC
NA	TRBV4-1	TRBJ2-7	NA	CASSPGPRGELSEQYF	TGCGCCAGCAGCCCCGGCCCCAGGGGCGAATTGTCCGAGCAGTACTTC
few	TRBV5-6	TRBJ2-7	NA	CASSLGALEQYF	TGTGCCAGCAGCTTGGGGGCCCTCGAGCAGTACTTC
NA	TRBV2	TRBJ2-5	NA	CASILDRQETQYF	TGTGCCAGCATCCTTGACAGGCAAGAGACCCAGTACTTC
NA	TRBV7-8	TRBJ1-6	NA	CASSPTTGSYNSPLHF	TGTGCCAGCAGCCCCACGACAGGCTCCTATAATTCACCCCTCCACTTT
NA	TRBV15	TRBJ2-1	TRBD2	CATSRDRGGAGEQFF	TGTGCCACCAGCAGAGATCGGGGGGGCGCGGGTGAGCAGTTCTTC
NA	TRBV7-3	TRBJ2-5	TRBD2	CASSLTGLAGQETQYF	TGTGCCAGCAGCTTAACGGGACTAGCGGGGCAAGAGACCCAGTACTTC
NA	TRBV6-5	TRBJ1-2	NA	CASSSNRVGYTF	TGTGCCAGCAGCTCAAACAGGGTTGGCTACACCTTC
NA	TRBV7-2	TRBJ1-5	TRBD1	CASSKQGNQPQHF	TGTGCCAGCAGCAAACAGGGGAATCAGCCCCAGCATTTT
NA	TRBV5-1	TRBJ2-2	NA	CASSTGQSHTGELFF	TGCGCCAGCAGCACGGGACAATCCCACACCGGGGAGCTGTTTTTT
few	TRBV7-3	TRBJ2-6	NA	CASSSSPGANVLTF	TGTGCCAGCAGCTCCTCTCCTGGGGCCAACGTCCTGACTTTC
NA	TRBV19	TRBJ2-7	TRBD2	CASSPIAGADYEQYF	TGTGCCAGTAGTCCTATAGCGGGGGCCGACTACGAGCAGTACTTC
NA	TRBV23-1	TRBJ2-7	TRBD1	CASSQSPRTGEHEQYF	TGCGCCAGCAGTCAATCCCCTCGGACAGGGGAACACGAGCAGTACTTC
NA	TRBV5-1	TRBJ1-4	TRBD1	CASSSGLGQGSEKLFF	TGCGCCAGCAGCTCGGGACTAGGACAGGGGAGTGAAAAACTGTTTTTT
NA	TRBV19	TRBJ1-1	TRBD1	CASSTSGGGNTEAFF	TGTGCCAGTAGTACTTCAGGGGGAGGGAACACTGAAGCTTTCTTT
NA	TRBV11-2	TRBJ2-7	NA	CASSLAVGEEQYF	TGTGCCAGCAGCTTGGCCGTCGGGGAAGAGCAGTACTTC
NA	TRBV9	TRBJ2-5	NA	CASSVALTVGETQYF	TGTGCCAGCAGCGTAGCTTTGACAGTAGGGGAGACCCAGTACTTC
NA	TRBV29-1	TRBJ2-6	NA	CSVMDSPSSGANVLTF	TGCAGCGTGATGGACAGCCCATCCTCTGGGGCCAACGTCCTGACTTTC
NA	TRBV27	TRBJ2-3	TRBD2	CASSLSNGGAIDTQYF	TGTGCCAGCAGTTTATCGAACGGGGGGGCCATCGATACGCAGTATTTT
NA	TRBV7-2	TRBJ2-5	NA	CASSLETSGETQYF	TGTGCCAGCAGCTTAGAAACTAGTGGAGAGACCCAGTACTTC
NA	TRBV29-1	TRBJ2-7	NA	CSAPGAGNEQYF	TGCAGCGCTCCAGGCGCGGGGAACGAGCAGTACTTC
NA	TRBV2	TRBJ2-3	NA	CATDYRETDTQYF	TGTGCCACCGATTACAGGGAAACAGATACGCAGTATTTT